This TCR beta chain was captured in a study of blood T cell repertoires in COVID-19. Study-level information: Samples representing acute and convalescent COVID-19 were sourced from the United States, Italy and Spain. Nucleic acid was either cDNA or gDNA, and it came from T cells, B-cell-depleted T cells, or PBMCs.

In the authors' methods: Reference gene primers were amplified, and this amplification served to estimate nucleated cell counts. Data came from immunoSEQ multiplex PCR; TCRdb stores just in-frame clones and leaves some out. The DNA gave D and trimming, while V, J and clone size come from that table. The sample holds more than 85,000 clones; 91% are singletons and the top ten take about 0.89%. Germline V gives CDR1 LGHDT, CDR2 YNNKEL (reference sequence). The CDR3 contains 14 residues. The V gene end was trimmed by 0 bases and the J gene end by 10 bases; junction bases not matched to a gene: 5. The TCR originated in a man between 60 and 75 years old with acute or convalescent COVID-19. The J gene is TRBJ2-4, the V gene TRBV3-1 (or the pseudogene TRBV3-2); 8 bases fit TRBD2. The material sequenced was peripheral blood. CDR3: CASSQEMREAIQYF. The CDR3, as DNA: TGTGCCAGCAGCCAAGAGATGCGGGAGGCAATTCAGTACTTC.